Many counts were recorded for the clone carrying this T cell receptor (beta chain). In TCRdb, the PCR reads were re-called with MiXCR into one record per CDR3 protein. Of about half a million distinct CDR3 sequences listed, about 20% are singletons. The record originates from a study of molecular identifiers for immune sequencing clone quantification. The CDR3 consists of 14 residues. Germline V CDR1 and CDR2: SQVTM, ANQGSEA. Losses at the gene ends were 8 bases for V and 2 bases for J; bases not matched to a gene: 8. This sequence originates from a human donor in good health. Some libraries in this study had Jurkat cell RNA spiked in. The gene calls are TRBV29-1 and TRBJ2-7, with TRBD1 identical over 11 bases. Material for sequencing was naive CD8+ T cells from blood, with Jurkat cell RNA spiked in. Subset here: FACS-sorted CD8+CD4-CCR7+CD45RA+ naive T cells. This chain's CDR3 is CSFAGTGGTYEQYF. CDR3 in DNA: TGCAGCTTCGCCGGGACAGGGGGAACCTACGAGCAGTACTTC.